This is a list of T cell receptor beta chains from one sample in a study of cytomegalovirus exposure and HLA in healthy donors. Libraries were prepared by immunoSEQ multiplex PCR; TCRdb keeps only in-frame clonotypes and omits some of them. The sample table includes roughly 39,000 clones. The sample was PBMCs. The receptors derive from a young man in good health and CMV-seronegative. CDR3s include the opening cysteine and the closing phenylalanine or tryptophan. D genes are given only for firm matches.

CDR3 length | D gene | J gene | V gene | CDR3 DNA | CDR3 protein
15 | TRBD2 | TRBJ2-7 | TRBV4-3 | TGCGCCAGCAGCCAAGTAAGAGCGGGAGGCTACGAGCAGTACTTC | CASSQVRAGGYEQYF
12 | NA | TRBJ2-7 | TRBV11-1 | TGTGCCAGCAGCCGAGAGGGGGACGAGCAGTACTTC | CASSREGDEQYF
13 | NA | TRBJ2-5 | TRBV6-6 | TGTGCCAGCAGTTATGGAGGGAGAGAGACCCAGTACTTC | CASSYGGRETQYF
12 | NA | TRBJ2-7 | TRBV6-5 | TGTGCCAGCAGTCCCAGTTCCTACGAGCAGTACTTC | CASSPSSYEQYF
15 | NA | TRBJ1-2 | TRBV19 | TGTGCCAGTAGTAGGAAAGACAGAGATCCCTATGGCTACACCTTC | CASSRKDRDPYGYTF
13 | NA | TRBJ2-2 | TRBV29-1 | TGCAGCGTTCTAGGGGAGAACACCGGGGAGCTGTTTTTT | CSVLGENTGELFF
18 | TRBD2 | TRBJ2-1 | TRBV5-6 | TGTGCCAGCAGCCCTTTACTAGCGGGAGGCCTCTCCGACAATGAGCAGTTCTTC | CASSPLLAGGLSDNEQFF
15 | TRBD1 | TRBJ1-5 | TRBV6-6 | TGTGCCAGCAGTCTAACAGGGGTTGGGGATCAGCCCCAGCATTTT | CASSLTGVGDQPQHF
15 | NA | TRBJ1-1 | TRBV4-1 | TGCGCCAGCAGCCAAGTCACAGGCCGGAACACTGAAGCTTTCTTT | CASSQVTGRNTEAFF
13 | NA | TRBJ2-7 | TRBV6-5 | TGTGCCAGCAGGACGACTAGCTCCTACGAGCAGTACTTC | CASRTTSSYEQYF